This T cell receptor beta chain was sequenced in a study of T cell clones after liver transplantation. Whole-study context: In this trial, immunosuppression withdrawal was attempted within 2 years of liver transplant. Third-party-reactive TCRbeta sequences from pre-transplant mixed lymphocyte reactions served as antigen-independent comparators. Study-level points and caveats: Compared with third party-reactive sequences, donor-reactive ones declined more, independent of withdrawal success.

Repertoires were generated with immunoSEQ multiplex PCR, while TCRdb's copy carries only in-frame clones and drops some. The table shows around 60,000 clones, with around 75% occurring only once. Concerning this clone itself: Its antigen remains unknown.

The clonotype comes from a human donor who received a liver transplant. The material sequenced was CD4+ T cells from blood, taken before liver transplant.

CDR3 loop: CASSDPRGSGNTIYF. The CDR3 bases are TGTGCCAGCAGTGACCCCCGGGGGTCCGGAAACACCATATATTTT. The chain joins TRBV6-1 to TRBJ1-3, with a weak D call TRBD1 (5 bases). The V gene lost 3 bases and the J gene lost 4 bases, with 13 bases spanning the gap. This CDR3 comprises 15 residues. In germline, CDR1 is MNHNS, CDR2 SASEGT.